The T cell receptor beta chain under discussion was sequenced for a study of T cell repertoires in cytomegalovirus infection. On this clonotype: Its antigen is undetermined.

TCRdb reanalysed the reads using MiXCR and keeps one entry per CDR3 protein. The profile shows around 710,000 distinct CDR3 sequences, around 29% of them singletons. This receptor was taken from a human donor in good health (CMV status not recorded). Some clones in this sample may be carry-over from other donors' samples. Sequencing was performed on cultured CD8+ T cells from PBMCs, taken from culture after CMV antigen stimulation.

DNA of the CDR3: TGTGCCAGCAGTCGGCTGGGAGGGAAGAACACTGAAGCTTTCTTT. Translating gives CASSRLGGKNTEAFF. The chain has TRBV6-2 or TRBV6-3 and TRBJ1-1; D uncertain. Germline CDR1 MNHEY, CDR2 SVGEGT. The V end lost 5 bases, the J end lost 1 base, and 14 bases lay between the germline ends. The length of the CDR3 is 15 residues.